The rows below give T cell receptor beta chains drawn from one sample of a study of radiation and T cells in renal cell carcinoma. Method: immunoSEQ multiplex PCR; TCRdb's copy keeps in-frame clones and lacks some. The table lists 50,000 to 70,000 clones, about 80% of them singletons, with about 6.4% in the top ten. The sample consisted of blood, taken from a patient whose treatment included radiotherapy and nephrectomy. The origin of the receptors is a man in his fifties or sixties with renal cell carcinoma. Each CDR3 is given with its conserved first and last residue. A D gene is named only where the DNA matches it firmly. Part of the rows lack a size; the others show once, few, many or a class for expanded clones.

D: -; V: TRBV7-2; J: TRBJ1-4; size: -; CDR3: CASSLRVGGPENEKLFF; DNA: TGTGCCAGCAGCTTAAGGGTAGGGGGACCCGAAAATGAAAAACTGTTTTTT
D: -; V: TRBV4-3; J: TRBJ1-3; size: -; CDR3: CASSQEVGSGNTIYF; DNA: TGCGCCAGCAGCCAAGAAGTGGGATCTGGAAACACCATATATTTT
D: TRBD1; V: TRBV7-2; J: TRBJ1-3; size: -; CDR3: CASSSRDRSGNTIYF; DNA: TGTGCCAGCAGCTCCCGGGACAGATCTGGAAACACCATATATTTT
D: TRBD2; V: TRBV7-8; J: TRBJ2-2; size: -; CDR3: CASSLLAGGLGTGELFF; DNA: TGTGCCAGCAGCTTACTAGCGGGGGGGCTGGGTACCGGGGAGCTGTTTTTT
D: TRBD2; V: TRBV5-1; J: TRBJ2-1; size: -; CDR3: CASSLEGTSGGFQFF; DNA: TGCGCCAGCAGCTTGGAAGGGACTAGCGGGGGTTTTCAGTTCTTC
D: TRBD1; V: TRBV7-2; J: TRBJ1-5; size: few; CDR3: CASSPDRGGNQPQHF; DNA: TGTGCCAGCAGCCCGGACAGGGGAGGCAATCAGCCCCAGCATTTT
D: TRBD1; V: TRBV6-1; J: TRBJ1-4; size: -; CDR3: CASRSGGGDEKLFF; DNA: TGTGCCAGCAGATCAGGGGGCGGGGATGAAAAACTGTTTTTT
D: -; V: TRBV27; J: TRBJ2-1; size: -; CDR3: CASSFRDEQFF; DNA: TGTGCCAGCAGTTTCAGGGATGAGCAGTTCTTC
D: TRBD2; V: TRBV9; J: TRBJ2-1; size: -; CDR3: CASSVVGGTYNEQFF; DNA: TGTGCCAGCAGCGTAGTGGGGGGGACCTACAATGAGCAGTTCTTC
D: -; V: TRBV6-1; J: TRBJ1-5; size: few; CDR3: CAGKGQGRNQPQHF; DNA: TGTGCCGGAAAGGGGCAGGGGCGTAATCAGCCCCAGCATTTT
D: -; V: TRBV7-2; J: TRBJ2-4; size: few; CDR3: CASSSARGSTNIQYF; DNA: TGTGCCAGCAGCTCCGCAAGGGGGTCCACGAACATTCAGTACTTC
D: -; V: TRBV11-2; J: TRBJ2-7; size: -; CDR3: CASSLDRVSLYEQYF; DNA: TGTGCCAGCAGCTTAGATCGGGTCAGCCTCTACGAGCAGTACTTC
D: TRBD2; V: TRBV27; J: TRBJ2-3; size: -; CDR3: CASSPNRLAGEDTQYF; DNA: TGTGCCAGCAGTCCGAACCGACTAGCGGGAGAAGATACGCAGTATTTT
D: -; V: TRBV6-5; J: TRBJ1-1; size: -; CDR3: CASSYSGVEAFF; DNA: TGTGCCAGCAGTTACTCGGGGGTTGAAGCTTTCTTT
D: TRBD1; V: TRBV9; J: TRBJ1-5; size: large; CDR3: CASSPGGGDQPQHF; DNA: TGTGCCAGCAGCCCAGGGGGGGGCGATCAGCCCCAGCATTTT
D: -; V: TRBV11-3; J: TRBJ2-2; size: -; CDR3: CASSLSPGNTGELFF; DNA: TGTGCCAGCAGCTTAAGTCCTGGGAACACCGGGGAGCTGTTTTTT
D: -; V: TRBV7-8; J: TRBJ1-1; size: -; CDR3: CASSLAGGNTEAFF; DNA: TGTGCCAGCAGCTTAGCAGGGGGGAACACTGAAGCTTTCTTT
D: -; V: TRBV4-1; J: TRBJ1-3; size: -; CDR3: CASSHLGEGSSGNTIYF; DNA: TGCGCCAGCAGCCACCTAGGGGAGGGAAGCTCTGGAAACACCATATATTTT
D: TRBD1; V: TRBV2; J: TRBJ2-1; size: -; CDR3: CASREGQSSYNEQFF; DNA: TGTGCCAGCAGAGAGGGACAGAGCTCCTACAATGAGCAGTTCTTC
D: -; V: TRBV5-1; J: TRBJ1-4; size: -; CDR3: CASSSSGTLTNEKLFF; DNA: TGCGCCAGCAGCTCCAGCGGGACCTTAACTAATGAAAAACTGTTTTTT
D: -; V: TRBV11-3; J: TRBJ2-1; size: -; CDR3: CASSLLLGSYNEQFF; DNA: TGTGCCAGCAGCTTACTCCTCGGGTCCTACAATGAGCAGTTCTTC
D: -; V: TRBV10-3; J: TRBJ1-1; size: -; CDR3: CAISDSGGTEAFF; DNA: TGTGCCATCAGTGATTCGGGGGGCACTGAAGCTTTCTTT
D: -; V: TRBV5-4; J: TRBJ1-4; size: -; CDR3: CASSLTLGDNEKLFF; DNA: TGTGCCAGCAGCTTGACGCTGGGGGACAATGAAAAACTGTTTTTT
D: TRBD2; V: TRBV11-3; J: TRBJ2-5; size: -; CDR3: CASSLAGGIGETQYF; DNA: TGTGCCAGCAGCTTAGCGGGGGGGATTGGGGAGACCCAGTACTTC
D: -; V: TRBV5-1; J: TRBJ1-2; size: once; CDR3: CASSLQGEYGYTF; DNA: TGCGCCAGCAGCTTGCAGGGAGAATATGGCTACACCTTC
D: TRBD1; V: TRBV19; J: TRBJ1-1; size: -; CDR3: CASHRTGKNTEAFF; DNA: TGTGCCAGCCACCGGACAGGGAAAAACACTGAAGCTTTCTTT
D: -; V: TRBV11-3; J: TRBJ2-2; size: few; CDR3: CASSPFSGPNTGELFF; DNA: TGTGCCAGCAGCCCGTTTTCGGGACCGAACACCGGGGAGCTGTTTTTT
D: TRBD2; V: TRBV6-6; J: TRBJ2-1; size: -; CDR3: CASSYSIGGAGEQFF; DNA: TGTGCCAGCAGTTACTCGATCGGGGGGGCCGGTGAGCAGTTCTTC
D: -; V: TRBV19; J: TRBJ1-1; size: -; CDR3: CASSTFDQGTEAFF; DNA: TGTGCCAGTAGTACCTTCGATCAGGGCACTGAAGCTTTCTTT
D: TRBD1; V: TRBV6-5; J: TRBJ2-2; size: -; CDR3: CASSSRDRYTGELFF; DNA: TGTGCCAGCAGTTCCCGGGACAGATACACCGGGGAGCTGTTTTTT
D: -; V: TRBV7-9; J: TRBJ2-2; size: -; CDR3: CASSPQEGLWAGELFF; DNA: TGTGCCAGCAGCCCACAGGAGGGGCTTTGGGCCGGGGAGCTGTTTTTT
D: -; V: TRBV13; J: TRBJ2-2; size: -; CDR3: CASSLSQTSGAGELFF; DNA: TGTGCCAGCAGCTTATCGCAAACGTCGGGCGCCGGGGAGCTGTTTTTT
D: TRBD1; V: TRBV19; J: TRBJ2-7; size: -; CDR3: CASSHNPGQSYYEQYF; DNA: TGTGCCAGTAGTCATAATCCGGGACAGAGCTACTACGAGCAGTACTTC
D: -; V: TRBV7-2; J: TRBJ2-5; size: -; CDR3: CASSLQGVGGETQYF; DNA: TGTGCCAGCAGCTTACAGGGGGTGGGAGGAGAGACCCAGTACTTC
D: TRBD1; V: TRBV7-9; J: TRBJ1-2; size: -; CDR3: CASSLPLFTGGGGGYTF; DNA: TGTGCCAGCAGCTTACCCCTATTTACAGGGGGCGGCGGTGGCTACACCTTC
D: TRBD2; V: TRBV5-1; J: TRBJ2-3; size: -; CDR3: CASSLTSGRTTDTQYF; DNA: TGCGCCAGCAGCCTGACTAGCGGGAGGACCACAGATACGCAGTATTTT
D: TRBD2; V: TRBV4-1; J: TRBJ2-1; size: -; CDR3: CASSPVGRGGDSYNEQFF; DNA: TGCGCCAGCAGCCCAGTGGGTCGGGGGGGCGACTCCTACAATGAGCAGTTCTTC